These 5 T cell receptor beta chains were all obtained from the same sample, sequenced in a study of technical replicates of blood from a few donors (dated by TCRdb to about 2017). Libraries were constructed by the immunoSEQ multiplex PCR assay. TCRdb took this table from immuneACCESS and kept in-frame rearrangements with V and J called. Such tables lack part of the clones; where checked against another copy, unresolved V genes explain under half of the gap, and the rest is unexplained. The sample contains some 70,000 clones, roughly 88% of them found a single time. The leading ten clones occupy roughly 4.6% of the sample. Sample: PBMCs. The source is a human donor in good health. Some clones in this sample may be carry-over from other donors' samples.

The rearrangement joins TRBV29-1 to TRBJ2-7, with 7 bases that match TRBD2. V dropped 4 bases and J dropped 3; count of bases not matched to a gene: 6. Germline V gene lookup returns CDR1 SQVTM and CDR2 ANQGSEA. The CDR3 has 13 residues. The CDR3 DNA reads as TGCAGCGTTGGGGGGGGGAACAGCTACGAGCAGTACTTC. This gives the protein CSVGGGNSYEQYF.

The chain has TRBV5-8 and TRBJ2-3; TRBD2 matches 8 bases. Germline CDR1 and CDR2: SGHTS and YDEGEE. CDR3 length: 16 residues. After removal of 1 base from V and 6 bases from J, the junction contained 10 bases not matched to a gene. The CDR3 reads CASSLRAGELPDTQYF. The CDR3 DNA reads as TGTGCCAGCAGCTTGCGAGCGGGGGAGCTACCGGATACGCAGTATTTT. Complete variable domain (other parts from reference TRBV5-8 and TRBJ2-3): EAGVTQSPTHLIKTRGQQATLRCSPISGHTSVYWYQQALGLGLQFLLWYDEGEERNRGNFPPRFSGRQFPNYSSELNVNALELEDSALYLCASSLRAGELPDTQYFGPGTRLTVL.

This clone was seen ten or more times. This chain uses TRBV6-1 with TRBJ1-5, with 7 bases lining up with TRBD1. V dropped 7 bases and J dropped 1; count of bases not matched to a gene: 10. Germline V gene lookup returns CDR1 MNHNS and CDR2 SASEGT. The CDR3 runs to 16 residues. This chain's CDR3 is CASNDLRQGSNQPQHF. The CDR3 nucleotides are TGTGCCAGCAATGACTTAAGACAGGGAAGCAATCAGCCCCAGCATTTT.

The chain joins TRBV15 to TRBJ2-5, with 7 positions matching TRBD1. J gave up 4 bases and V 5 bases, and 4 bases lay outside the gene matches. Germline CDR1 LNHNV, CDR2 YYDKDF (reference sequence). This CDR3 region has 13 residues. DNA of the CDR3: TGTGCCACCAGCGGACAGGTTGGAGAGACCCAGTACTTC. Protein product: CATSGQVGETQYF.

This clone was observed once. Other nucleotide sequences in the sample specify the same CDR3. The rearrangement uses TRBV6-6 and TRBJ1-1; 9 bases are shared with TRBD1. CDR1 and CDR2 (germline): MNHNY, SVGAGI (reference sequence). Trimming took 0 bases from V and 5 from J; bases not matched to a gene: 4. The CDR3 has 15 residues. CDR3 in DNA: TGTGCCAGCAGTTACTCGACAGGGGGAGGGACTGAAGCTTTCTTT. As protein: CASSYSTGGGTEAFF.